This T cell receptor (beta chain) stems from a study of regulatory T cells in long-lasting Graves disease. In building TCR beta libraries, iRepertoire HTBI primers were used together with Arm-PCR of CDR3 regions. MiXCR, run by TCRdb on the multiplex PCR reads, gives a single entry per CDR3 protein. The sample holds 350,000 to 450,000 distinct CDR3 sequences, about 15% seen once. Trimming pared 0 bases from V and 3 bases from J, leaving 11 bases between. Germline loops: CDR1 LGHNA, CDR2 YNFKEQ. The CDR3 covers 15 residues. Time point defined: newly diagnosed GD, antithyroid drugs for less than 3 months. Preparation of the TCR library used RNA extracted from PBMCs. This clonotype was picked up many times. The same sample was also studied in work on T cells in Graves' hyperthyroidism and ophthalmopathy. That paper notes: On the basis of clinical symptoms, serum thyroxine and TRAb, thyroid ultrasound and orbital computed tomography, diagnoses were made. In the first-round RT-PCR of the TCR CDR3, the HTBI primer set was used.

Sequences were derived from peripheral blood mononuclear cells (PBMCs), sampled at new diagnosis, from a patient treated with antithyroid drugs. V and J are TRBV4-2 and TRBJ2-5; TRBD2 is a possible D gene (6 bases). The TCR originated in a woman aged 40 to 55 with Graves disease. The CDR3 sequence: CASSQEGLTEETQYF. The CDR3 nucleotides are TGTGCCAGCAGCCAAGAGGGACTTACTGAAGAGACCCAGTACTTC.